The 14 T cell receptor beta chains presented below share a single source sample, sequenced in a study of CD8 T cells in ankylosing spondylitis. No antigen has been identified for these receptors. Study observations and caveats: There was a TCR beta motif, made of 7 to 9 highly homologous variants, that appeared characteristic of ankylosing spondylitis blood.

TCRdb redid the calling of the 5' RACE reads with MiXCR, one entry per CDR3 protein. The sample records around 490,000 distinct CDR3 sequences, approximately 5% being singletons. Sequenced sample: blood, either unsorted or a sorted T cell fraction (not recorded which). All receptors derive from a male donor with ankylosing spondylitis.

Many counts were recorded for this clonotype. The chain has TRBV12-3 or TRBV12-4 and TRBJ2-7; the D call may be TRBD1 or TRBD2 (5 bases each). Trimming pared 7 bases from V and 4 bases from J, leaving 14 bases between. The CDR3 runs 13 residues. CDR3 DNA sequence: TGTGCCAGCAAAAAAAAGGGACCTTACGAGCAGTACTTC. The encoded protein is CASKKKGPYEQYF.

This clonotype was seen at least ten times. The J gene is TRBJ2-1, the V gene TRBV5-6; D is uncertain. The CDR3 has 12 residues. The V gene's germline CDR1 is SGHDT and CDR2 YYEEEE. V was cut by 0 bases and J by 8 bases, with 6 bases left in between. The CDR3 DNA is TGTGCCAGCAGCTTGGCTCGGTATGAGCAGTTCTTC. Translating gives CASSLARYEQFF.

The CDR3 loop reads CAGGPTGDAFIMNTEAFF. The CDR3 nucleotides read TGTGCCGGGGGCCCTACAGGGGATGCATTCATAATGAACACTGAAGCTTTCTTT. J is TRBJ1-1 and V is TRBV28, with TRBD1 identical over 7 bases. The CDR3 covers 18 residues. With 11 bases clipped from V and 0 bases from J, the junction kept 21 bases outside the gene matches. Germline CDR1 MDHEN, CDR2 SYDVKM.

This chain joins TRBV11-2 and TRBJ2-5, with D possibly being TRBD1 (5 bases). CDR1 is SGHAT and CDR2 is FQNNGV in the germline V gene. CDR3 size: 13 residues. V gave up 4 bases and J gave up 5 bases, with 11 bases separating them. Here the CDR3 DNA reads TGTGCCAGCAGCTCCGTAGCAGGGGAGACCCAGTACTTC. Amino acid sequence: CASSSVAGETQYF. Drawing the rest from reference TRBV11-2 and TRBJ2-5, the complete variable domain is EAGVAQSPRYKIIEKRQSVAFWCNPISGHATLYWYQQILGQGPKLLIQFQNNGVVDDSQLPKDRFSAERLKGVDSTLKIQPAKLEDSAVYLCASSSVAGETQYFGPGTRLLVL.

This clonotype was seen many times. This rearrangement joins TRBV4-1 to TRBJ2-7, with D possibly TRBD1 on 6 matching bases. Germline V gene sequence: CDR1 MGHRA, CDR2 YSYEKL. V shed 2 bases and J shed 1 base, with 6 bases lying between them. The CDR3 has 13 amino acids. The CDR3: CASSQQGSYEQYF. The CDR3 nucleotides are TGCGCCAGCAGCCAACAGGGGTCCTACGAGCAGTACTTC.

This clonotype was seen a handful of times. The chain joins TRBV3-1 to TRBJ2-1; a possible D gene is TRBD1 (5 bases). Between the trimmed V and J ends, which lost 2 bases and 7 bases, there was a span of 6 bases. This CDR3 is 12 amino acids long. CDR1 is LGHDT, CDR2 YNNKEL, per germline (reference sequence). The CDR3 spells CASSQYRNEQFF. CDR3 in DNA: TGTGCCAGCAGCCAATACAGGAATGAGCAGTTCTTC.

This clonotype has a count of ten or more. This sequence joins TRBV2 and TRBJ2-7, with D perhaps TRBD1 (6 bases). Germline CDR1 reads SNHLY; CDR2 reads FYNNEI. This CDR3 comprises 16 residues. The V gene lost 0 bases and the J gene lost 1 base, with 13 bases spanning the gap. This chain's CDR3 is CASSEAPRGRSYEQYF. CDR3 DNA sequence: TGTGCCAGCAGTGAAGCCCCCAGGGGTAGGTCCTACGAGCAGTACTTC.

Many counts were recorded for this clonotype. Here the CDR3 DNA reads TGCGCCAGCAGCTTACTTGGGGCAGGGCAGGCGGATACGCAGTATTTT. The encoded protein is CASSLLGAGQADTQYF. The rearrangement links TRBV5-1 to TRBJ2-3; D may be TRBD1 (5 bases). The CDR3 covers 16 residues. Germline V gives CDR1 SGHRS, CDR2 YFSETQ. Trimming left V 2 bases short and J 6 bases short, with 19 bases between. Drawing the rest from reference TRBV5-1 and TRBJ2-3, the complete variable domain is KAGVTQTPRYLIKTRGQQVTLSCSPISGHRSVSWYQQTPGQGLQFLFEYFSETQRNKGNFPGRFSGRQFSNSRSEMNVSTLELGDSALYLCASSLLGAGQADTQYFGPGTRLTVL.

This clonotype was counted at least ten times. The V gene is TRBV6-5, the J gene TRBJ1-2; 7 nucleotides match TRBD1. Germline CDR1 reads MNHEY; CDR2 reads SVGAGI. The CDR3 has 15 amino acids. The V and J ends lost 2 bases and 8 bases, in that order; junction bases with no gene match: 11. This CDR3 reads CASSYLRQGMGGYTF. In nucleotides, the CDR3 is TGTGCCAGCAGTTACCTGAGACAGGGAATGGGAGGCTACACCTTC.

This clonotype was observed at least ten times. The chain employs TRBV5-6 and TRBJ2-3; TRBD2 might be the D (5 bases). The CDR3 runs 16 residues. Trimming removed 2 bases at V and 4 bases at J, with 17 bases between. The V gene's germline CDR1 is SGHDT and CDR2 YYEEEE. CDR3 region: CASSFLNPGGPDTQYF. For the CDR3, the DNA is TGTGCCAGCAGCTTTCTTAATCCAGGAGGCCCAGATACGCAGTATTTT.

This clonotype was recorded many times. The chain uses TRBV5-1 and TRBJ1-2, with D uncertain. Between the trimmed V and J ends, which lost 1 base and 6 bases, there was a span of 10 bases. Germline V lookup: CDR1 SGHRS, CDR2 YFSETQ. The length of the CDR3 is 13 residues. This chain's CDR3 is CASSLWALDGYTF. The CDR3 nucleotides are TGCGCCAGCAGCTTGTGGGCCCTCGATGGCTACACCTTC.

This clonotype was recorded at least ten times. V gene TRBV7-9 combines with J gene TRBJ2-7; D not resolved. The CDR3 covers 12 residues. Trimming stripped 5 bases from V and 1 base from J, with 6 bases between. The germline V gene has CDR1 SEHNR and CDR2 FQNEAQ (reference sequence). The CDR3 loop reads CASSQLSYEQYF. The DNA of the CDR3 is TGTGCCAGCAGCCAGCTTTCCTACGAGCAGTACTTC.

Ten or more counts support this clonotype. The V and J genes are TRBV5-6 and TRBJ2-1; D is ambiguous. V was trimmed by 0 bases and J by 6 bases, leaving 10 bases between them. CDR1 SGHDT and CDR2 YYEEEE come from the germline V gene. This CDR3 is built from 14 residues. DNA of the CDR3: TGTGCCAGCAGCTTGGCCTGGGGAACCAATGAGCAGTTCTTC. Protein sequence: CASSLAWGTNEQFF.

The genes are TRBV2 and TRBJ2-5; the D is unclear. Germline-derived CDR1 and CDR2 are SNHLY and FYNNEI. Trimming left V 4 bases short and J 5 bases short, with 11 bases between. This CDR3 is 13 amino acids long. CDR3 coding DNA: TGTGCCAGCAGTGGGGCCCGCTCTGAGACCCAGTACTTC. Its translation: CASSGARSETQYF.